The 6 T cell receptor beta chains in this list originate from one sample, sequenced in a study of beta chain features in type 1 diabetes. Study-wide results and limits: There was a moderate but significant shortening of TCRB CDR3s in all four CD4+ subsets of Type 1 diabetes patients.

Antigen specificity for these receptors is unknown. Sequencing targeted expressed TCRB transcripts, as all isolated RNA had been reverse transcribed. The assay was immunoSEQ multiplex PCR, and TCRdb's table has in-frame clones only and misses some. The sample consists of fewer than 350,000 clones, 15% of them appearing once. Sequenced input: naive CD4+ T cells from blood. The receptors here all came from a man aged 18 to 35 with type 1 diabetes.

This clone was recorded a few times. The chain carries TRBV5-1 and TRBJ2-1; D possibly corresponds to TRBD1 (5 bases). The V end lost 4 bases, the J end lost 4 bases, and 15 bases lay between the germline ends. Per the germline V gene, CDR1 is SGHRS and CDR2 is YFSETQ. The CDR3 has 15 amino acids. The CDR3: CASSAGHGRYNEQFF. In DNA, the CDR3 is TGCGCCAGCAGCGCCGGACACGGCAGGTACAATGAGCAGTTCTTC. Full variable domain (remainder filled in from reference TRBV5-1 and TRBJ2-1): KAGVTQTPRYLIKTRGQQVTLSCSPISGHRSVSWYQQTPGQGLQFLFEYFSETQRNKGNFPGRFSGRQFSNSRSEMNVSTLELGDSALYLCASSAGHGRYNEQFFGPGTRLTVL.

The chain joins TRBV4-3 to TRBJ1-1, with TRBD1 matching over 10 bases. Germline loops: CDR1 LGHNA, CDR2 YSLEER. J lost 10 bases, V lost 1 base, and 6 bases had no gene match. CDR3 length: 14 residues. CDR3 loop: CASSQGDRGGRAFF. The CDR3 DNA reads TGCGCCAGCAGCCAAGGGGACAGGGGTGGGAGAGCTTTCTTT.

The sample holds a few counts of this clone. This chain joins TRBV7-9 and TRBJ1-4; TRBD1 is a possible D gene (5 bases). V lost 5 bases and J 8 bases, leaving 15 bases between the germline ends. Per germline, CDR1 SEHNR and CDR2 FQNEAQ (reference sequence). The CDR3 extends over 14 amino acids. This chain's CDR3 is CASSKPQGGEKLFF. For the CDR3, the DNA is TGTGCCAGCAGCAAACCCCAGGGAGGGGAAAAACTGTTTTTT.

This clone was detected only a few times. The CDR3 sequence: CASSLPGTSGAYTQYF. In nucleotides, the CDR3 is TGTGCCAGCAGCTTACCGGGGACTAGCGGGGCTTATACGCAGTATTTT. The rearrangement joins TRBV7-8 to TRBJ2-3; TRBD2 matches at 13 bases. The germline gives CDR1 SGHVS, CDR2 FQNEAQ. There are 16 residues in the CDR3. Trimming removed 2 bases from V and 7 bases from J; junction bases left unmatched: 6.

This sequence joins TRBV18 and TRBJ2-7; D is unclear. Germline values: CDR1 KGHSH, CDR2 LQKENI. Between the trimmed V and J ends, which lost 1 base and 2 bases, there was a span of 12 bases. CDR3 length: 15 amino acids. CDR3 DNA: TGTGCCAGCTCACCACTTCCCACCGCGGCCTACGAGCAGTACTTC. Protein sequence: CASSPLPTAAYEQYF.

This clone was observed a handful of times. CDR3 in amino acids: CASSLDFSGSFDTQYF. CDR3 DNA sequence: TGTGCCAGCAGCTTAGATTTTAGCGGGAGCTTTGATACGCAGTATTTT. The chain is built from TRBV7-8 and TRBJ2-3, with 9 bases matching TRBD2. Germline CDR1 is SGHVS and CDR2 is FQNEAQ. V gave up 1 base and J gave up 6 bases; unmatched junction bases: 8. CDR3 length: 16 amino acids.